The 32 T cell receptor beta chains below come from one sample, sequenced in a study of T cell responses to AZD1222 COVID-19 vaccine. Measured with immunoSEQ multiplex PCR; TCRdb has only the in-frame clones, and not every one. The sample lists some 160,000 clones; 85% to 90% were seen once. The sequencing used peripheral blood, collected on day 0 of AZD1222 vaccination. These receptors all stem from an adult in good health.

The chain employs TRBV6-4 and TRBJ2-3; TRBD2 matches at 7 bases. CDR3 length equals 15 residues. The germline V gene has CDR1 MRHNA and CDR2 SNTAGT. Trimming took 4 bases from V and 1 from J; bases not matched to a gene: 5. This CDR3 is CASSAAAGGTDTQYF. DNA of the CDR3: TGTGCCAGCAGTGCTGCCGCGGGAGGCACAGATACGCAGTATTTT.

The CDR3 protein is CASSPGGFNQPQHF. CDR3 coding DNA: TGTGCCAGCAGCCCCGGGGGCTTCAATCAGCCCCAGCATTTT. V gene TRBV5-8 combines with J gene TRBJ1-5, with a tentative D call TRBD1 (6 bases). In germline, CDR1 is SGHTS, CDR2 YDEGEE. The CDR3 covers 14 residues. The germline V and J ends were trimmed by 4 bases and 3 bases, with 11 bases remaining between them.

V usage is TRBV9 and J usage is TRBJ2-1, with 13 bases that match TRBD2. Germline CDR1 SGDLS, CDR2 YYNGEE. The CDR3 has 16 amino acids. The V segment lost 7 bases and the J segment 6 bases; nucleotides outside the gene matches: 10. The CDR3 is CASVKGGTSGVNEQFF. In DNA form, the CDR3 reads TGTGCCAGCGTCAAGGGAGGGACTAGCGGGGTCAATGAGCAGTTCTTC.

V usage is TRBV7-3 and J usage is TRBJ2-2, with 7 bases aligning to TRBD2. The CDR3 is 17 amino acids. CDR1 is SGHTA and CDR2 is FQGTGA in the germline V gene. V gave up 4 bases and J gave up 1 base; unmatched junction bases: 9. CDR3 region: CASSSRSGTENTGELFF. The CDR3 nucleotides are TGTGCCAGCAGCTCCAGAAGCGGGACGGAGAACACCGGGGAGCTGTTTTTT.

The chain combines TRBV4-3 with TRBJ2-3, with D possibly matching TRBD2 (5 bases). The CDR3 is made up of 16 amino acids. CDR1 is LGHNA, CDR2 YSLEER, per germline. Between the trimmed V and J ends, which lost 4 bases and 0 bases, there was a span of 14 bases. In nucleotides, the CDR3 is TGCGCCAGCAGCCCGGGCGCCAGGACTAGCACAGATACGCAGTATTTT. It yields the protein CASSPGARTSTDTQYF.

The CDR3, as DNA: TGTGCCAGCAGTTTAAGGGCGAGCACCTCGGAGACCCAGTACTTC. Its protein is CASSLRASTSETQYF. This rearrangement joins TRBV27 to TRBJ2-5; no definite D call. CDR1 is MNHEY and CDR2 is SMNVEV in the germline V gene (reference sequence). This CDR3 has 15 amino acids. The germline V and J ends were trimmed by 2 bases and 5 bases, with 15 bases remaining between them.

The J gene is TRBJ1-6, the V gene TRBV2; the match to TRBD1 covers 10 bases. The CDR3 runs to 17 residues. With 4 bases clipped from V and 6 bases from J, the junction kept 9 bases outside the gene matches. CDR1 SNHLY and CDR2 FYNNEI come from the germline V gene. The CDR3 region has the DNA TGTGCCAGCAGTGGACCCGGGACAGGGGTCCCTAATTCACCCCTCCACTTT. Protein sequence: CASSGPGTGVPNSPLHF.

The CDR3 bases are TGTGCCAGCAGTTTAAAGGGGCTCGGGCGGGGGGACCGCACAGATACGCAGTATTTT. Translated: CASSLKGLGRGDRTDTQYF. The V gene is TRBV27, the J gene TRBJ2-3, with TRBD2 matching over 8 bases. Trimming at V came to 2 bases and at J to 1 base, leaving 14 bases not matched to a gene. Germline V CDR1 and CDR2: MNHEY, SMNVEV (reference sequence). This CDR3 contains 19 residues.

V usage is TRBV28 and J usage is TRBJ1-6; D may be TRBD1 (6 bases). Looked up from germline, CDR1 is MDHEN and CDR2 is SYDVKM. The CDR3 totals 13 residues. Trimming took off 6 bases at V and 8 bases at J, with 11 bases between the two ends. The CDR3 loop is CASRSYRDSPLHF. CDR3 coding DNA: TGTGCCAGCAGGTCCTACAGGGATTCACCCCTCCACTTT.

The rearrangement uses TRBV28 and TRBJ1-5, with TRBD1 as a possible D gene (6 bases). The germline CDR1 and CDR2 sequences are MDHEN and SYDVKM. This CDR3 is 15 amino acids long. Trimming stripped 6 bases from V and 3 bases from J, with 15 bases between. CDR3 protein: CASRSPTGNNQPQHF. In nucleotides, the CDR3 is TGTGCCAGCAGATCCCCGACAGGCAACAATCAGCCCCAGCATTTT.

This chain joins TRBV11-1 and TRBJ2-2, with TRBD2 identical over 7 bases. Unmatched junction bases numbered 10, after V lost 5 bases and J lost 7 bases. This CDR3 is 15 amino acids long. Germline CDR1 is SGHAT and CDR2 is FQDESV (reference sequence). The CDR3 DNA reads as TGTGCCAGCAGCCCCATCGGGGGGTGGGGCGGGGAGCTGTTTTTT. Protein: CASSPIGGWGGELFF.

The CDR3 reads CASSQDLGSEKLFF. In nucleotides, the CDR3 is TGCGCCAGCAGCCAAGATCTTGGTAGTGAAAAACTGTTTTTT. The chain combines TRBV4-3 with TRBJ1-4, with D unresolved. The germline V and J ends were trimmed by 0 bases and 7 bases, with 9 bases remaining between them. Germline CDR1 reads LGHNA; CDR2 reads YSLEER. This CDR3 region has 14 residues.

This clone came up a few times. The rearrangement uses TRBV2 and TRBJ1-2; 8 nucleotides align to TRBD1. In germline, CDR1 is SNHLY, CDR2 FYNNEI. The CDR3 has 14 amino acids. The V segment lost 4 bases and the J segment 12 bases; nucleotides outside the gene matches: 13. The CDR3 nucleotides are TGTGCCAGCAGTGCCGCCGGGACCTCAGGGGGCGACACCTTC. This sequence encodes CASSAAGTSGGDTF.

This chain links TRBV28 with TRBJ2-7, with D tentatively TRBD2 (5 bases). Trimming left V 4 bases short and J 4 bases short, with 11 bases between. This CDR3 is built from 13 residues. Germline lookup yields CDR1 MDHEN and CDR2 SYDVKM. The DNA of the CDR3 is TGTGCCAGCAGTTCAGCGGACGTTTACGAGCAGTACTTC. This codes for CASSSADVYEQYF.

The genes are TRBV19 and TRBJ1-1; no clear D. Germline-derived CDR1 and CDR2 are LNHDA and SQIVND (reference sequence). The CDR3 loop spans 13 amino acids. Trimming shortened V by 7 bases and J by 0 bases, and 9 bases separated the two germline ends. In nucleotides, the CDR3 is TGTGCCAGTAAGGGCAGCATGAACACTGAAGCTTTCTTT. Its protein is CASKGSMNTEAFF.

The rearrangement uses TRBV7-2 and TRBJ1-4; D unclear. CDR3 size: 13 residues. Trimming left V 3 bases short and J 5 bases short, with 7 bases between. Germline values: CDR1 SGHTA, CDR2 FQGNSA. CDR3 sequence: CASSFRINEKLFF. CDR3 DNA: TGTGCCAGCAGCTTCCGAATAAATGAAAAACTGTTTTTT.

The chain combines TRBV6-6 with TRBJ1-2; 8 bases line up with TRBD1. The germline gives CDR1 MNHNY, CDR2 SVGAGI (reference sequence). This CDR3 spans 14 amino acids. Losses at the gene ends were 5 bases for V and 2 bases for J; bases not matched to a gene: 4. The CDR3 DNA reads TGTGCCAGCAGTGCCGGACAGGGCAACTATGGCTACACCTTC. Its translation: CASSAGQGNYGYTF.

The CDR3 DNA follows: TGTGCCAGCAGTGAAAGACAGGGAAGGTATCAGCCCCAGCATTTT. Its translation is CASSERQGRYQPQHF. V is TRBV6-1 and J is TRBJ1-5; TRBD1 matches 7 bases. Germline-derived CDR1 and CDR2 are MNHNS and SASEGT. This CDR3 is 15 amino acids long. Losses at the gene ends were 2 bases for V and 5 bases for J; bases not matched to a gene: 6.

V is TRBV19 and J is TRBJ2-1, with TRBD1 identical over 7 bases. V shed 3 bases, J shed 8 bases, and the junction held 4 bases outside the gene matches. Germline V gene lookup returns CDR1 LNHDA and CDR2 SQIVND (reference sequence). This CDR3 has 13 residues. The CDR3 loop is CASSIGTADEQFF. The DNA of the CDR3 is TGTGCCAGTAGTATCGGGACAGCAGATGAGCAGTTCTTC.

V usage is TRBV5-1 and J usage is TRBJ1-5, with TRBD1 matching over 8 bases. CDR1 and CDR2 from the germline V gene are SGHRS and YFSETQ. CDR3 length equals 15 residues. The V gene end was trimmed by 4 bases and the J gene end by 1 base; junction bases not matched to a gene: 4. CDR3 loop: CASSEGTGSNQPQHF. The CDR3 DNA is TGCGCCAGCAGCGAAGGGACAGGAAGCAATCAGCCCCAGCATTTT.

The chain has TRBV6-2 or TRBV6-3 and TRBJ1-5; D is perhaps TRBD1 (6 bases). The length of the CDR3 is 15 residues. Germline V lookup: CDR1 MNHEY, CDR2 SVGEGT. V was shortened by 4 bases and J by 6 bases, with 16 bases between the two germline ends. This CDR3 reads CASSSPRGPGQPQHF. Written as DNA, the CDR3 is TGTGCCAGCAGTTCCCCGCGGGGGCCGGGTCAGCCCCAGCATTTT.

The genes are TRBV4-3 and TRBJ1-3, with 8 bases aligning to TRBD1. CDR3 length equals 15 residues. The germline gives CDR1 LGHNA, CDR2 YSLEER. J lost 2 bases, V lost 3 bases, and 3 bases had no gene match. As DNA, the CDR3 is TGCGCCAGCAGCCAGGACAGGGCAGCTGGAAACACCATATATTTT. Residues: CASSQDRAAGNTIYF.

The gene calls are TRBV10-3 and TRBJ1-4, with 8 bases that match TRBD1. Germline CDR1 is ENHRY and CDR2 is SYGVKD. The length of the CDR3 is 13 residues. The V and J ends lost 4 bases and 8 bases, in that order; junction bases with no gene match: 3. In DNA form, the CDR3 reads TGTGCCATCAGTGGGACAGGGAGGGAAAAACTGTTTTTT. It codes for CAISGTGREKLFF.

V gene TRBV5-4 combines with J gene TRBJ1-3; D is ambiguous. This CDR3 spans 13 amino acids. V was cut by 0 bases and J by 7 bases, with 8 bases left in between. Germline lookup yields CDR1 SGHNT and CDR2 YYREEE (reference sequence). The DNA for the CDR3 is TGTGCCAGCAGCTTGGCCCGGGGTAACACCATATATTTT. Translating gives CASSLARGNTIYF.

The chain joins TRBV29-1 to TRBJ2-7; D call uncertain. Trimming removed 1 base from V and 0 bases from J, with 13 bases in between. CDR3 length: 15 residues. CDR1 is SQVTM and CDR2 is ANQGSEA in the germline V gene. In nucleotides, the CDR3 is TGCAGCGTTGAAGTCCCAGCCACCAGCTCCTACGAGCAGTACTTC. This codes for CSVEVPATSSYEQYF.

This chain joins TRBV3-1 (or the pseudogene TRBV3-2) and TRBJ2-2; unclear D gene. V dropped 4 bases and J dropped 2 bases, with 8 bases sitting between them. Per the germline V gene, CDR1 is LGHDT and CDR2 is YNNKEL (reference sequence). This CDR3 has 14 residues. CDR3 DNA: TGTGCCAGCAGCCCCGGGCCCAACACCGGGGAGCTGTTTTTT. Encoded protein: CASSPGPNTGELFF.

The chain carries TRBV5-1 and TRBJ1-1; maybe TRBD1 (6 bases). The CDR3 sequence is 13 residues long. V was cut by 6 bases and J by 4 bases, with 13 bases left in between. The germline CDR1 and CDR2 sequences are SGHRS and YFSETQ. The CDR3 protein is CASIGGVFTEAFF. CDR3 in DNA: TGCGCCAGCATAGGGGGGGTGTTCACTGAAGCTTTCTTT.

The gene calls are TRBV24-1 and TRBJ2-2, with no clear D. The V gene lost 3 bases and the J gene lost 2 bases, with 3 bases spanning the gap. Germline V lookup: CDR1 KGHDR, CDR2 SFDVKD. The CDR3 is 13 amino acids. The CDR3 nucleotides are TGTGCCACCAGTGATAAAAACACCGGGGAGCTGTTTTTT. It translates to CATSDKNTGELFF.

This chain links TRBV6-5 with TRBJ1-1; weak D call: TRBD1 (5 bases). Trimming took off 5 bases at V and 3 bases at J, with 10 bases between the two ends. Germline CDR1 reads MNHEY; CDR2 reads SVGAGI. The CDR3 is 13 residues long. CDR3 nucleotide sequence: TGTGCCAGCAGTCCGGCAGGGTACACTGAAGCTTTCTTT. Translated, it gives CASSPAGYTEAFF.

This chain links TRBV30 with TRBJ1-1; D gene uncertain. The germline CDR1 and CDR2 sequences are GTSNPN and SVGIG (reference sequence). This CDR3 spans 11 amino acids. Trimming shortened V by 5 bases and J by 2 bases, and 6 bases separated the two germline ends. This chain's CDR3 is CAWVKNTEAFF. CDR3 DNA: TGTGCCTGGGTGAAAAACACTGAAGCTTTCTTT.

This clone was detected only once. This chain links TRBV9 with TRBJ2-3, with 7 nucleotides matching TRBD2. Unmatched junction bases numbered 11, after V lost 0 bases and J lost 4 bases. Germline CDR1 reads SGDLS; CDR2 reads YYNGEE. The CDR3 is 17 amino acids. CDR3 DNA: TGTGCCAGCAGCGTAGTCGGTCAGGGCGGGAGCGCAGATACGCAGTATTTT. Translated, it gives CASSVVGQGGSADTQYF.

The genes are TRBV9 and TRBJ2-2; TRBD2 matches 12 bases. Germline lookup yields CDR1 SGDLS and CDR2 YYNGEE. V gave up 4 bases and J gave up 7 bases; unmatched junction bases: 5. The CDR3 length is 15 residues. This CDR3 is CASSYGLAGYGELFF. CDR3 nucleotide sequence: TGTGCCAGCAGCTACGGACTAGCGGGATACGGGGAGCTGTTTTTT.